The clone carrying this T cell receptor beta chain was detected ten times or more. Its antigen is unknown. A read error may account for a junction end that differs from germline. This entry is derived from a study of CD8 T cells in ankylosing spondylitis. Study observations and caveats: What seemed typical of ankylosing spondylitis blood was a TCR beta motif built from roughly eight highly homologous variants.

MiXCR, run by TCRdb on the 5' RACE reads, gives a single entry per CDR3 protein. In the table there are a few hundred thousand distinct CDR3 sequences, 7% to 8% of which are singletons. The CDR3 has 12 residues. The germline gives CDR1 MNHEY, CDR2 SMNVEV (reference sequence). The chain uses TRBV27 and TRBJ2-7; D is unclear. Sequenced sample: blood, either unsorted or a sorted T cell fraction (not recorded which). This sequence originates from a male donor with ankylosing spondylitis. This CDR3 is CASRLSPYEQYF. DNA for the CDR3: TGTGCCAGCAGATTATCCCCCTACGAGCAGTACTTC.